Below, 32 T cell receptor beta chains from the same sample are listed, as sequenced in a study of shared clonotypes between healthy human individuals. Terminally differentiated effector memory CD45RA+ cells were excluded by CCR7 positive selection of CD45RO-negative cells. The repertoire was sequenced with immunoSEQ multiplex PCR; TCRdb's copy has only in-frame clones and lacks some. Here the sample spans 1.5 million to 2.5 million clones, about 95% being singletons. The sequenced material came from naive CD8+ T cells sorted from blood. These receptors all stem from a man aged 18 to 29 in good health.

The genes are TRBV6-5 and TRBJ2-7, with D unclear. V gave up 4 bases and J gave up 0 bases, with 10 bases separating them. Germline assignment: CDR1 MNHEY and CDR2 SVGAGI. The CDR3 has 14 residues. The CDR3 DNA sequence: TGTGCCAGCAGTTCGTTTTCCAGCTCCTACGAGCAGTACTTC. Its translation is CASSSFSSSYEQYF.

This clone has a single count. This chain joins TRBV2 and TRBJ1-1; D remains unclear. Trimming left V 1 base short and J 5 bases short, with 5 bases between. This CDR3 is 12 amino acids long. Looked up from germline, CDR1 is SNHLY and CDR2 is FYNNEI. The CDR3 region has the DNA TGTGCCAGCAGTGAAGAGACGACTGAAGCTTTCTTT. Its protein product is CASSEETTEAFF.

The CDR3 spells CASSEDYGYTF. The CDR3 DNA reads as TGTGCCAGCAGTGAGGACTATGGCTACACCTTC. J is TRBJ1-2 and V is TRBV2; D not resolved. Trimming removed 3 bases from V and 3 bases from J, with 2 bases in between. The CDR3 is 11 residues long. From germline, CDR1 is SNHLY and CDR2 FYNNEI.

This chain joins TRBV9 and TRBJ2-1; 8 positions agree with TRBD1. The CDR3 has 15 amino acids. V lost 2 bases, J lost 6 bases, and 7 bases stayed unmatched. CDR1 is SGDLS, CDR2 YYNGEE, per germline. As DNA, the CDR3 is TGTGCCAGCAGCGTGGGGACAGGCCCACCCAATGAGCAGTTCTTC. Its translation: CASSVGTGPPNEQFF.

J is TRBJ2-2 and V is TRBV2; TRBD1 aligns across 9 bases. This CDR3 comprises 16 residues. Per the germline V gene, CDR1 is SNHLY and CDR2 is FYNNEI. V lost 6 bases to trimming and J lost 3 bases; unmatched junction nucleotides: 8. CDR3 protein: CASRPGQGRHTGELFF. CDR3 DNA: TGTGCCAGCAGGCCTGGACAGGGGCGGCACACCGGGGAGCTGTTTTTT.

The chain uses TRBV10-2 and TRBJ2-7; no clear D. CDR1 and CDR2 from the germline V gene are WSHSY and SAAADI. The V end lost 3 bases, the J end lost 0 bases, and 15 bases lay between the germline ends. The CDR3 has 16 residues. The DNA for the CDR3 is TGCGCCAGCAGTGAACCCCGACTGTCCAGCTCCTACGAGCAGTACTTC. Translating gives CASSEPRLSSSYEQYF.

This chain connects TRBV6-1 to TRBJ1-3; no clear D. The germline V gene has CDR1 MNHNS and CDR2 SASEGT. The CDR3 consists of 15 residues. V dropped 3 bases and J dropped 0 bases, with 9 bases sitting between them. DNA for the CDR3: TGTGCCAGCAGTGATCTTTCCGTCTCTGGAAACACCATATATTTT. The encoded protein is CASSDLSVSGNTIYF.

Concerning this clone: Other DNA sequences in the same sample also yield this CDR3. The chain uses TRBV10-2 and TRBJ2-7, with 8 bases matching TRBD1. This CDR3 comprises 13 residues. CDR1 and CDR2 from the germline V gene are WSHSY and SAAADI. The ends lost 4 bases at V and 3 bases at J; junction bases unmatched: 2. The CDR3 nucleotides read TGCGCCAGCAGTGTTGGACAGGGCTACGAGCAGTACTTC. It encodes CASSVGQGYEQYF.

CDR3 amino acids: CASSLYGQFVENIQYF. CDR3 coding DNA: TGCGCCAGCAGCCTTTATGGACAGTTCGTGGAAAACATTCAGTACTTC. The chain recombines TRBV4-1 with TRBJ2-4; TRBD1 is a possible D gene (6 bases). The V gene's germline CDR1 is MGHRA and CDR2 YSYEKL. V was trimmed by 4 bases and J by 5 bases, leaving 18 bases between them. The CDR3 runs 16 residues.

In regard to this clone: The sample has other DNA sequences that encode this CDR3 too. J is TRBJ2-7 and V is TRBV27; D unclear. Germline values: CDR1 MNHEY, CDR2 SMNVEV (reference sequence). The V and J ends lost 3 bases and 1 base respectively, with 7 bases between them. The CDR3 contains 13 residues. The chain's CDR3 is CASSFRASYEQYF. Here the CDR3 DNA reads TGTGCCAGCAGTTTTCGAGCTTCCTACGAGCAGTACTTC.

The rearrangement links TRBV4-3 to TRBJ2-3; no reliable D call. The V gene lost 1 base and the J gene lost 6 bases, with 11 bases spanning the gap. Germline V gene data show CDR1 as LGHNA and CDR2 as YSLEER. The CDR3 contains 14 residues. The CDR3 DNA is TGCGCCAGCAGCCAAGGGACCCCCGGGGATACGCAGTATTTT. It is translated as CASSQGTPGDTQYF.

This chain joins TRBV29-1 and TRBJ2-3; TRBD2 aligns across 7 bases. CDR1 SQVTM and CDR2 ANQGSEA come from the germline V gene. The CDR3 contains 16 residues. The ends lost 4 bases at V and 0 bases at J; junction bases unmatched: 10. The CDR3 protein is CSVGGSTGPSTDTQYF. CDR3 in DNA: TGCAGCGTTGGCGGGAGCACGGGCCCTAGCACAGATACGCAGTATTTT.

This clone has only one observation. V usage is TRBV29-1 and J usage is TRBJ2-7; the match to TRBD2 covers 12 bases. In germline, CDR1 is SQVTM, CDR2 ANQGSEA. This CDR3 contains 15 residues. Unmatched junction bases numbered 2, after V lost 0 bases and J lost 2 bases. CDR3 nucleotides: TGCAGCGTTGAAGATCGGACTAGCGGGACCTACGAGCAGTACTTC. It encodes CSVEDRTSGTYEQYF.

The rearrangement joins TRBV5-1 to TRBJ1-4; TRBD1 is a possible D gene (5 bases). The germline gives CDR1 SGHRS, CDR2 YFSETQ. The ends were cut back, 1 base at V and 7 bases at J, with 11 bases in the middle. The CDR3 spans 14 residues. In DNA, the CDR3 is TGCGCCAGCAGCTTGCCGGGGGAGAGTGAAAAACTGTTTTTT. Translating it yields CASSLPGESEKLFF.

V and J are TRBV10-3 and TRBJ1-2; D unresolved. This CDR3 comprises 13 residues. V lost 3 bases and J 4 bases, leaving 9 bases between the germline ends. Per the germline V gene, CDR1 is ENHRY and CDR2 is SYGVKD. Here the CDR3 DNA reads TGTGCCATCAGTGAAGGCACAGTCTATGGCTACACCTTC. It translates to CAISEGTVYGYTF.

CDR3 protein: CSVDLGAMNTEAFF. CDR3 sequence (DNA): TGCAGCGTTGATCTGGGGGCCATGAACACTGAAGCTTTCTTT. This sequence joins TRBV29-1 and TRBJ1-1, with D perhaps TRBD1 (6 bases). From germline, CDR1 is SQVTM and CDR2 ANQGSEA. There are 14 residues in the CDR3. V was clipped by 3 bases and J by 0 bases, with 11 bases between them.

Comments on this clone: This specimen includes other DNA sequences encoding the same CDR3. The chain is built from TRBV5-4 and TRBJ2-7; D remains ambiguous. The CDR3 has 13 amino acids. CDR1 SGHNT and CDR2 YYREEE come from the germline V gene (reference sequence). Trimming took 0 bases from V and 2 from J, leaving 6 bases between them. As DNA, the CDR3 is TGTGCCAGCAGCTTGGGGAACACCTACGAGCAGTACTTC. Its protein is CASSLGNTYEQYF.

The rearrangement joins TRBV7-2 to TRBJ2-3; D unresolved. The CDR3 sequence is 15 residues long. Germline V gene sequence: CDR1 SGHTA, CDR2 FQGNSA. V was shortened by 2 bases and J by 4 bases, with 13 bases between the two germline ends. CDR3 amino acids: CASSLLVVGPDTQYF. CDR3 sequence (DNA): TGTGCCAGCAGCTTATTGGTCGTCGGCCCAGATACGCAGTATTTT.

This clone was counted a single time. V and J are TRBV7-8 and TRBJ1-5; 10 nucleotides line up with TRBD1. Germline CDR1 SGHVS, CDR2 FQNEAQ. Unmatched junction bases numbered 8, after V lost 5 bases and J lost 4 bases. CDR3 length: 16 residues. CDR3: CASSAKPGQGNQPQHF. CDR3 DNA: TGTGCCAGCAGCGCCAAGCCGGGACAGGGGAATCAGCCCCAGCATTTT. The whole variable domain, remainder taken from reference TRBV7-8 and TRBJ1-5, is GAGVSQSPRYKVAKRGQDVALRCDPISGHVSLFWYQQALGQGPEFLTYFQNEAQLDKSGLPSDRFFAERPEGSVSTLKIQRTQQEDSAVYLCASSAKPGQGNQPQHFGDGTRLSIL.

V and J are TRBV11-2 and TRBJ2-7; TRBD1 agrees at 10 bases. With 3 bases clipped from V and 1 base from J, the junction kept 3 bases outside the gene matches. The CDR3 contains 15 residues. Per germline, CDR1 SGHAT and CDR2 FQNNGV. The CDR3 DNA reads as TGTGCCAGCAGCTTTGGGGGACAGGGGTCCTACGAGCAGTACTTC. Its protein product is CASSFGGQGSYEQYF.

The chain couples TRBV6-6 to TRBJ1-5; D may be TRBD1 (5 bases). The CDR3 has 14 residues. Germline V gene data show CDR1 as MNHNY and CDR2 as SVGAGI (reference sequence). V lost 4 bases, J lost 13 bases, and 20 bases lay in between. The chain's CDR3 is CASSLQGEGGSQHF. Written as DNA, the CDR3 is TGTGCCAGCAGTTTACAAGGGGAGGGAGGGTCACAGCATTTT.

The CDR3 spells CASSFGGNQPQHF. CDR3 nucleotide sequence: TGTGCCAGCAGCTTCGGGGGGAATCAGCCCCAGCATTTT. The gene calls are TRBV5-4 and TRBJ1-5, with D perhaps matching TRBD1 (5 bases). Trimming shortened V by 2 bases and J by 4 bases, and 7 bases separated the two germline ends. CDR1 is SGHNT, CDR2 YYREEE, per germline (reference sequence). The CDR3 runs to 13 residues.

The genes are TRBV6-6 and TRBJ2-3; 7 bases align to TRBD1. CDR3 length equals 14 residues. The germline gives CDR1 MNHNY, CDR2 SVGAGI (reference sequence). Trimming removed 2 bases from V and 4 bases from J; junction bases left unmatched: 3. CDR3 in amino acids: CASSYVQGPDTQYF. The DNA of the CDR3 is TGTGCCAGCAGTTACGTACAGGGGCCAGATACGCAGTATTTT.

This clone was detected only once. The chain employs TRBV5-4 and TRBJ1-2; TRBD1 agrees at 7 bases. CDR3 length: 16 amino acids. Germline V gene data show CDR1 as SGHNT and CDR2 as YYREEE (reference sequence). V shed 1 base, J shed 0 bases, and the junction held 6 bases outside the gene matches. The CDR3 spells CASSLNPGGSNYGYTF. Here the CDR3 DNA reads TGTGCCAGCAGCTTGAACCCAGGGGGATCTAACTATGGCTACACCTTC.

The rearrangement uses TRBV9 and TRBJ2-5, with TRBD2 identical over 7 bases. CDR3 length: 15 residues. Trimming removed 0 bases from V and 0 bases from J; junction bases left unmatched: 2. Germline V gene sequence: CDR1 SGDLS, CDR2 YYNGEE. The CDR3 coding sequence is TGTGCCAGCAGCGTAGAGCTAGCGGACCAAGAGACCCAGTACTTC. It translates to CASSVELADQETQYF.

The V and J genes are TRBV18 and TRBJ1-1; no clear D gene. Germline values: CDR1 KGHSH, CDR2 LQKENI. Trimming stripped 5 bases from V and 7 bases from J, with 17 bases between. The CDR3 has 14 residues. The CDR3 spells CASSTDLGKDEAFF. CDR3 nucleotide sequence: TGTGCCAGCTCAACTGATTTGGGTAAAGATGAAGCTTTCTTT.

V is TRBV15 and J is TRBJ2-1; no reliable D call. Trimming took 9 bases from V and 1 from J, leaving 7 bases between them. This CDR3 region has 12 residues. Looked up from germline, CDR1 is LNHNV and CDR2 is YYDKDF (reference sequence). This CDR3 reads CATGPSYNEQFF. DNA for the CDR3: TGTGCCACTGGTCCGTCCTACAATGAGCAGTTCTTC.

The J gene is TRBJ1-4, the V gene TRBV9; possible D gene TRBD1, 5 bases. This CDR3 comprises 15 residues. The germline CDR1 and CDR2 sequences are SGDLS and YYNGEE. The germline V and J ends were trimmed by 0 bases and 6 bases, with 12 bases remaining between them. CDR3 sequence: CASSVVGRTDEKLFF. DNA of the CDR3: TGTGCCAGCAGCGTAGTGGGACGGACGGATGAAAAACTGTTTTTT.

This clone showed up just a few times. Other DNA variants within this sample encode the same CDR3. The chain employs TRBV4-1 and TRBJ2-7, with TRBD1 as a possible D gene (5 bases). The CDR3 is 13 residues long. Germline V gene data show CDR1 as MGHRA and CDR2 as YSYEKL. Trimming took 1 base from V and 2 from J, leaving 6 bases between them. CDR3 DNA sequence: TGCGCCAGCAGCCAAGTGACAGCCTACGAGCAGTACTTC. Residues: CASSQVTAYEQYF.

This rearrangement joins TRBV10-3 to TRBJ1-2; D is ambiguous. Germline CDR1 and CDR2: ENHRY and SYGVKD. This CDR3 contains 11 residues. V lost 0 bases to trimming and J lost 6 bases, with 2 bases between them. The CDR3 region has the DNA TGTGCCATCAGTGAGTCAGATGGCTACACCTTC. Its protein product is CAISESDGYTF.

This clone has only one observation. Other DNA sequences in the same sample also yield this CDR3. CDR3 amino acids: CASSLGQGLSEQYF. In DNA, the CDR3 is TGTGCCAGCAGCTTAGGGCAGGGCTTAAGCGAGCAGTACTTC. This chain connects TRBV7-9 to TRBJ2-7, with a weak D call TRBD1 (5 bases). The length of the CDR3 is 14 residues. Trimming took 1 base from V and 6 from J, leaving 13 bases between them. The V gene's germline CDR1 is SEHNR and CDR2 FQNEAQ (reference sequence).

This rearrangement joins TRBV5-5 to TRBJ2-7; the D gene is possibly TRBD1 (6 bases). Trimming removed 4 bases from V and 3 bases from J, with 14 bases in between. Germline V gene sequence: CDR1 SGHKS, CDR2 YYEKEE (reference sequence). CDR3 size: 14 residues. The CDR3 region is CASSLGQRNYEQYF. The CDR3 DNA reads TGTGCCAGCAGCCTAGGACAGAGAAACTACGAGCAGTACTTC.